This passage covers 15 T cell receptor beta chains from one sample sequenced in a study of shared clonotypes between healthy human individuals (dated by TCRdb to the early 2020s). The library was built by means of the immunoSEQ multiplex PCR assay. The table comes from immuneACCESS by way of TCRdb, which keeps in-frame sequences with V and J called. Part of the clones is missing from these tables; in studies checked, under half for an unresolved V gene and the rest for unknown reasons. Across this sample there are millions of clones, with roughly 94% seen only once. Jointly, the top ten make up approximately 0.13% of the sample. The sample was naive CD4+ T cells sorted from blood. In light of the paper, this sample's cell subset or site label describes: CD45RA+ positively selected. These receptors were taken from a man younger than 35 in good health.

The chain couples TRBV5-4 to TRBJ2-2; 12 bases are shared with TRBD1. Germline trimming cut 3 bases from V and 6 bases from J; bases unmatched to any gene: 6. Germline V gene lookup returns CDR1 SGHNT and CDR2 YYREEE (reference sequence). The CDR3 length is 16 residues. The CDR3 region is CASSYPGQGASGELFF. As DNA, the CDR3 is TGTGCCAGCAGCTACCCGGGACAGGGGGCTTCCGGGGAGCTGTTTTTT.

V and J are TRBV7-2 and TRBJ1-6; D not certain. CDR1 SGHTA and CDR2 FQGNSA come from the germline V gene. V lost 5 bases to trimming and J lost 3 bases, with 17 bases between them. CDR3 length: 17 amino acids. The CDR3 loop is CASSHKWETDYNSPLHF. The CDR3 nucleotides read TGTGCCAGCAGCCATAAATGGGAAACAGACTATAATTCACCCCTCCACTTT.

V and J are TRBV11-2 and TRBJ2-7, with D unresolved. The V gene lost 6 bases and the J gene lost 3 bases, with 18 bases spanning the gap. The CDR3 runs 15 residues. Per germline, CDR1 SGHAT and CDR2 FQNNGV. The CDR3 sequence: CASSPDVPSIYEQYF. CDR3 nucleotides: TGTGCCAGCAGTCCGGACGTACCGAGCATCTACGAGCAGTACTTC.

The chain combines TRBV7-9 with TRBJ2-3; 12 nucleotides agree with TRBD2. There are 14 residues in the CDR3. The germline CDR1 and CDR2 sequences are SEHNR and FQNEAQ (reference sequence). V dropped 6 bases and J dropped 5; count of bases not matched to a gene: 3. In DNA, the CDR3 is TGTGCCAGCAGGACTAGCGGGGGATTAGATACGCAGTATTTT. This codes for CASRTSGGLDTQYF.

DNA for the CDR3: TGTGCCAGCAGCGTAGCTCCCCAGGGGGAGGGGGAGCAGTACTTC. Translating gives CASSVAPQGEGEQYF. The V call is TRBV9, the J call TRBJ2-7; perhaps D is TRBD1 or TRBD2 (7 bases each). CDR1 is SGDLS and CDR2 is YYNGEE in the germline V gene. V was cut by 0 bases and J by 7 bases, with 17 bases left in between. There are 15 residues in the CDR3.

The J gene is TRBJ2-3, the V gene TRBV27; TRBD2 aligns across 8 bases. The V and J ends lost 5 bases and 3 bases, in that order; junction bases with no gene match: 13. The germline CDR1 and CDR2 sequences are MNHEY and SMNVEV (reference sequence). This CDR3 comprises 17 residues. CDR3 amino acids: CASSLTKRGYITDTQYF. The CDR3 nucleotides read TGTGCCAGCAGTCTGACGAAGCGGGGGTATATAACAGATACGCAGTATTTT.

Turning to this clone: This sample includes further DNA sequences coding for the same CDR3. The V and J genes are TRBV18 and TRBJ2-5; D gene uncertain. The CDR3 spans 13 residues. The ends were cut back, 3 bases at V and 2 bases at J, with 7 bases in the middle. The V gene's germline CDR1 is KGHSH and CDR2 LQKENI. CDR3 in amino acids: CASSPGTQETQYF. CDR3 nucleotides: TGTGCCAGCTCACCTGGAACGCAAGAGACCCAGTACTTC.

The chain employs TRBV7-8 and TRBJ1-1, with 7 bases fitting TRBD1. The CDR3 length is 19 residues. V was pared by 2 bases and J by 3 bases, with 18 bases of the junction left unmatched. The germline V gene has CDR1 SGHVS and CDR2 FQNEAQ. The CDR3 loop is CASSLSISDREEEDTEAFF. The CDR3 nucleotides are TGTGCCAGCAGCTTATCGATTTCCGACAGGGAAGAAGAGGACACTGAAGCTTTCTTT.

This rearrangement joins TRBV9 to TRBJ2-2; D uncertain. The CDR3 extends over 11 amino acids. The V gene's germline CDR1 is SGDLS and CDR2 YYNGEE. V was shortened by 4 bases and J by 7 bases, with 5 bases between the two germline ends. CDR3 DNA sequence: TGTGCCAGCAGCCTGTTCGGGGAGCTGTTTTTT. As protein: CASSLFGELFF.

In nucleotides, the CDR3 is TGCAGTGGACTGTTCACAGATACGCAGTATTTT. Amino acid sequence: CSGLFTDTQYF. The gene calls are TRBV20-1 and TRBJ2-3; no clear D gene. The CDR3 is 11 amino acids. Germline assignment: CDR1 DFQATT and CDR2 SNEGSKA (reference sequence). Trimming removed 7 bases at V and 2 bases at J, with 7 bases between.

This chain's CDR3 is CASSFWVTGANVLTF. The CDR3 DNA reads as TGTGCCAGCAGTTTTTGGGTCACCGGGGCCAACGTCCTGACTTTC. The chain uses TRBV27 and TRBJ2-6; D ambiguous. This CDR3 spans 15 amino acids. V was cut by 3 bases and J by 4 bases, with 10 bases left in between. Germline loops: CDR1 MNHEY, CDR2 SMNVEV (reference sequence).

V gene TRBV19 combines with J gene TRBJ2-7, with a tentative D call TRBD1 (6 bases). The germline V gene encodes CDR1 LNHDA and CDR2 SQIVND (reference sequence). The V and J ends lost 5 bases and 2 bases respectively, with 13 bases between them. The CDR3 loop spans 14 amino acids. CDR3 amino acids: CASSAFTGTYEQYF. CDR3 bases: TGTGCCAGTAGTGCCTTTACAGGGACCTACGAGCAGTACTTC.

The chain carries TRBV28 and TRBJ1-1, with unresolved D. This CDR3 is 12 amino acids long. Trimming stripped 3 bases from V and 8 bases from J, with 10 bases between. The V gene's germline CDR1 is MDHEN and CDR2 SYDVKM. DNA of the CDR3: TGTGCCAGCAGTTTGGGGAGGAAAGAAGCTTTCTTT. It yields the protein CASSLGRKEAFF.

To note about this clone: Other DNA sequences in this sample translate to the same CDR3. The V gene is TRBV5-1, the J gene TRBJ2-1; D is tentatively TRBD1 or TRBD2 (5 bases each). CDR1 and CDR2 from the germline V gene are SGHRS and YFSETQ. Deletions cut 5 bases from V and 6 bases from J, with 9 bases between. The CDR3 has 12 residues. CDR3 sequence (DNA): TGCGCCAGCAGTCGGGACGGCAATGAGCAGTTCTTC. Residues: CASSRDGNEQFF.

The CDR3 region is CASSRDRAWPYEQYF. CDR3 sequence (DNA): TGCGCCAGCAGCCGAGACAGAGCTTGGCCCTACGAGCAGTACTTC. The V call is TRBV4-1, the J call TRBJ2-7; D is perhaps TRBD1 (5 bases). The CDR3 consists of 15 residues. Germline V lookup: CDR1 MGHRA, CDR2 YSYEKL. Trimming removed 4 bases at V and 2 bases at J, with 15 bases between.